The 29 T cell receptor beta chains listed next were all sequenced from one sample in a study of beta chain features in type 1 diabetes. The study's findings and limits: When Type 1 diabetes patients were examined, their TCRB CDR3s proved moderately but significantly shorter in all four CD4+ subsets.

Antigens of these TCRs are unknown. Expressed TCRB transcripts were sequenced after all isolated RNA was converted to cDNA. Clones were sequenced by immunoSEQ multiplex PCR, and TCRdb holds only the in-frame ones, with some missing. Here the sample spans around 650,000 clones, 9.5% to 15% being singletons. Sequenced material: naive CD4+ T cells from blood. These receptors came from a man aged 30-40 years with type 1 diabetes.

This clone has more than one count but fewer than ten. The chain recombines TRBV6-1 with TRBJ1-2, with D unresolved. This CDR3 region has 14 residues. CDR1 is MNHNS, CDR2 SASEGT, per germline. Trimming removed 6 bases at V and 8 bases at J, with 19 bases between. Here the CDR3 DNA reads TGTGCCAGCAGGGCCACTTCGGGAGCGCAAGGCTACACCTTC. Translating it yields CASRATSGAQGYTF.

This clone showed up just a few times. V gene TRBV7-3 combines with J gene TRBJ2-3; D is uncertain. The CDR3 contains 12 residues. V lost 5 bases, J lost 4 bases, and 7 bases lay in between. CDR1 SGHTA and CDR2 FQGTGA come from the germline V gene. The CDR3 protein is CASSVHADTQYF. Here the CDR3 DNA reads TGTGCCAGCAGCGTACACGCAGATACGCAGTATTTT.

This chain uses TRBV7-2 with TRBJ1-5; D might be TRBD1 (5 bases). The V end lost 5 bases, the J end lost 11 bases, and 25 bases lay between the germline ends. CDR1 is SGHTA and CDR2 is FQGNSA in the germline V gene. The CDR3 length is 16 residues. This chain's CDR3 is CASSTMGQPNLGAQHF. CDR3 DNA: TGTGCCAGCAGCACGATGGGCCAGCCGAATCTGGGGGCCCAGCATTTT.

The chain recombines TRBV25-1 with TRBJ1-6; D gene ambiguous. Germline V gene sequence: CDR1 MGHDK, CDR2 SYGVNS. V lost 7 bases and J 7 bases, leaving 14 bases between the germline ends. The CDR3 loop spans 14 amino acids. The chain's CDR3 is CASNLAGGNSPLHF. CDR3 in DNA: TGTGCCAGCAATCTGGCAGGTGGGAATTCACCCCTCCACTTT.

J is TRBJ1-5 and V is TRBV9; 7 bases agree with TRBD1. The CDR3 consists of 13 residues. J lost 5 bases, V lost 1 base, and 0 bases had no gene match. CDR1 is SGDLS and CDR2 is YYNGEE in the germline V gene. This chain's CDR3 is CASSVQGDQPQHF. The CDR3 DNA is TGTGCCAGCAGCGTACAGGGGGATCAGCCCCAGCATTTT.

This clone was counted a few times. CDR3 in DNA: TGTGCCAGTAGTATTCAGCACGGGGAGCTGTTTTTT. Protein product: CASSIQHGELFF. The rearrangement links TRBV19 to TRBJ2-2; D unresolved. The V end lost 3 bases, the J end lost 7 bases, and 6 bases lay between the germline ends. The CDR3 length is 12 residues. Germline CDR1 and CDR2: LNHDA and SQIVND (reference sequence).

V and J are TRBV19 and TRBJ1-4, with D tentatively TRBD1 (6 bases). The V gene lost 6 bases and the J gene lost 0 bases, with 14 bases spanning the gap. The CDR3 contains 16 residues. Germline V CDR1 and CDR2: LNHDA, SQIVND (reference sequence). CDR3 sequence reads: CASRSGHMATNEKLFF. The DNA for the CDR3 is TGTGCCAGTAGATCGGGACACATGGCAACTAATGAAAAACTGTTTTTT.

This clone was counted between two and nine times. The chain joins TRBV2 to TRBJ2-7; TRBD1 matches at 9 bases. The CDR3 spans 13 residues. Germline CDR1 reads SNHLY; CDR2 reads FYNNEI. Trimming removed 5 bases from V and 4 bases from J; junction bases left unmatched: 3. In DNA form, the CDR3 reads TGTGCCAGCAGTAGGGACAGGGCTTACGAGCAGTACTTC. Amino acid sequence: CASSRDRAYEQYF.

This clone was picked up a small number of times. The CDR3, as DNA: TGTGCCAGCAGCTTGCAGGGGCCAGATACGCAGTATTTT. It is translated as CASSLQGPDTQYF. The chain joins TRBV14 to TRBJ2-3; the D gene is possibly TRBD1 (6 bases). CDR3 length: 13 residues. The germline V and J ends were trimmed by 5 bases and 4 bases, with 10 bases remaining between them. Germline V CDR1 and CDR2: SGHDN, FVKESK.

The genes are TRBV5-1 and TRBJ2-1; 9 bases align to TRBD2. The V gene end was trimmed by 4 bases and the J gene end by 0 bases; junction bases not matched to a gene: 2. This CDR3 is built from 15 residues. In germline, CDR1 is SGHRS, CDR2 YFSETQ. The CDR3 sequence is CASSLAGISYNEQFF. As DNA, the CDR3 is TGCGCCAGCAGCCTAGCGGGAATCTCCTACAATGAGCAGTTCTTC.

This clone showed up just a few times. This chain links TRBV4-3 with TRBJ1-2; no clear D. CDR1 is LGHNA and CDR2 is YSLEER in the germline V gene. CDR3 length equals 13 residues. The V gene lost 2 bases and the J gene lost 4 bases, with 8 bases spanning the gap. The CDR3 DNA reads TGCGCCAGCAGCCAAAAGGGAACCTATGGCTACACCTTC. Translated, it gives CASSQKGTYGYTF.

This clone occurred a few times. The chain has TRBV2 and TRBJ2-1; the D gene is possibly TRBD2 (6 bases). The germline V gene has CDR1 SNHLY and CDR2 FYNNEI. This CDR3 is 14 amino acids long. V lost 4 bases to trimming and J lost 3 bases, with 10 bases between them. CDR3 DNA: TGTGCCAGCAGTGTGGGGGGAAGCTACAATGAGCAGTTCTTC. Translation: CASSVGGSYNEQFF.

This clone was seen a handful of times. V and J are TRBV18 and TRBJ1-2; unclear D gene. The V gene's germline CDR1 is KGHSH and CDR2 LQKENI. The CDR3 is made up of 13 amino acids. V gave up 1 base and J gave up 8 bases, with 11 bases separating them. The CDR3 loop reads CASSPRSEGGYTF. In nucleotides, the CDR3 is TGTGCCAGCTCACCACGATCCGAAGGAGGCTACACCTTC.

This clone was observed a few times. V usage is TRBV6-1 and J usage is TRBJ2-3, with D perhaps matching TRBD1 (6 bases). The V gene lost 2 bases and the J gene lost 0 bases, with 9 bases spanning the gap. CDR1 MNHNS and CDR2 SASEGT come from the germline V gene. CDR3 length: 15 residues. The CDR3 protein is CASSEQGISTDTQYF. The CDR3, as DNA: TGTGCCAGCAGTGAACAGGGGATTAGCACAGATACGCAGTATTTT.

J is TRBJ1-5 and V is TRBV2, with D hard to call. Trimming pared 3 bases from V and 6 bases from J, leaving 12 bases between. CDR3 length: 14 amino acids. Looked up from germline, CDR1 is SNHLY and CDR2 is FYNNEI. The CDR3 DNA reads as TGTGCCAGCAGTGAGGGGAGGCTGCGTCAGCCCCAGCATTTT. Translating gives CASSEGRLRQPQHF.

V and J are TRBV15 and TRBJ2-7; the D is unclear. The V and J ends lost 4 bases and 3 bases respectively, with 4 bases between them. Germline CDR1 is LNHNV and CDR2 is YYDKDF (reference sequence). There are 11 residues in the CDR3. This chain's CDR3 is CATSTYYEQYF. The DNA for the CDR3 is TGTGCCACCAGCACTTACTACGAGCAGTACTTC.

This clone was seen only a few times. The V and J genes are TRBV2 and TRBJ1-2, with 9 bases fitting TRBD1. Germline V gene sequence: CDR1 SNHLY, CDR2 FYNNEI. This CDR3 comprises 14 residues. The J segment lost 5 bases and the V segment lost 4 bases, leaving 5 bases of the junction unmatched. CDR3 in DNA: TGTGCCAGCAGTGGGGGACAGGGAGAATATGGCTACACCTTC. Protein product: CASSGGQGEYGYTF.

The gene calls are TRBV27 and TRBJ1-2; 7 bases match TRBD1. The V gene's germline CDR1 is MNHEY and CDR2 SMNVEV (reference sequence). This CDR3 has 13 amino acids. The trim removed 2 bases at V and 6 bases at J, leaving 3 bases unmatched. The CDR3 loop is CASSLNDRDGYTF. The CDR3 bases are TGTGCCAGCAGTTTAAACGACAGGGATGGCTACACCTTC.

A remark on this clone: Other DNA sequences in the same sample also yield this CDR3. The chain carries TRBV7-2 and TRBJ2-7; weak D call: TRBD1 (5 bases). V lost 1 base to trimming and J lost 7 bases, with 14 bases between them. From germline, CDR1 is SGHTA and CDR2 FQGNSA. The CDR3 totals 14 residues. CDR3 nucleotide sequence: TGTGCCAGCAGCTTAGATCAAGGGGCCAGGGAGCAGTACTTC. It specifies CASSLDQGAREQYF.

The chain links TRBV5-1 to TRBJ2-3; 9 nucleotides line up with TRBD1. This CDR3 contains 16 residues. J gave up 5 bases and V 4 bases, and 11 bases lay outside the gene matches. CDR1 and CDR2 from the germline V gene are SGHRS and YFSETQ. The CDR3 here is CASSGGDRAEGDTQYF. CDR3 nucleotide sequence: TGCGCCAGCAGCGGAGGGGACAGGGCTGAGGGAGATACGCAGTATTTT.

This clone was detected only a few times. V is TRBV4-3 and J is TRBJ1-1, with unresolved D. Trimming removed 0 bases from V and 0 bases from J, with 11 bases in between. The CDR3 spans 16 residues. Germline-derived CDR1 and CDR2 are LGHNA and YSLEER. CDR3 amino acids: CASSQEVETMNTEAFF. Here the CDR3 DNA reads TGCGCCAGCAGCCAAGAAGTAGAAACCATGAACACTGAAGCTTTCTTT.

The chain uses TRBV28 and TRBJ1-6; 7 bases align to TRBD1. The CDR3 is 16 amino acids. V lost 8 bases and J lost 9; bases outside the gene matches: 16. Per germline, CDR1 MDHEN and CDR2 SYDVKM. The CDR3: CASGRDSELIGSPLHF. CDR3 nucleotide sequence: TGTGCCAGCGGCCGGGACAGCGAACTCATTGGTTCACCCCTCCACTTT.

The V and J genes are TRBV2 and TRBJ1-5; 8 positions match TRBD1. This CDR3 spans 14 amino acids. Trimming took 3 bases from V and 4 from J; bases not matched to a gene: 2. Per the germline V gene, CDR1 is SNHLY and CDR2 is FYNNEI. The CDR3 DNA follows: TGTGCCAGCAGTGACACAGGGGGAAATCAGCCCCAGCATTTT. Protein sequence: CASSDTGGNQPQHF. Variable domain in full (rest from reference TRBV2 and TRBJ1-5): EPEVTQTPSHQVTQMGQEVILRCVPISNHLYFYWYRQILGQKVEFLVSFYNNEISEKSEIFDDQFSVERPDGSNFTLKIRSTKLEDSAMYFCASSDTGGNQPQHFGDGTRLSIL.

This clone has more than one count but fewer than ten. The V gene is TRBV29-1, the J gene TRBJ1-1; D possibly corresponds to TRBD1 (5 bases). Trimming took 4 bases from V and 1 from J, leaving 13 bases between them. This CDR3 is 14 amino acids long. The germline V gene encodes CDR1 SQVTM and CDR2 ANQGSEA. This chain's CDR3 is CSVVPLRANTEAFF. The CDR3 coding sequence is TGCAGCGTTGTTCCACTCAGGGCGAACACTGAAGCTTTCTTT.

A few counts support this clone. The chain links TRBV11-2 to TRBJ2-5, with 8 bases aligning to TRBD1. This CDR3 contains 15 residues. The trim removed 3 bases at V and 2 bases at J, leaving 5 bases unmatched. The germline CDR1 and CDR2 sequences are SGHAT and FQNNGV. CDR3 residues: CASSFGQGRQETQYF. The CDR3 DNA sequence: TGTGCCAGCAGCTTCGGACAGGGTCGACAAGAGACCCAGTACTTC. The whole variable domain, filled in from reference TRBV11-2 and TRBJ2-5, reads EAGVAQSPRYKIIEKRQSVAFWCNPISGHATLYWYQQILGQGPKLLIQFQNNGVVDDSQLPKDRFSAERLKGVDSTLKIQPAKLEDSAVYLCASSFGQGRQETQYFGPGTRLLVL.

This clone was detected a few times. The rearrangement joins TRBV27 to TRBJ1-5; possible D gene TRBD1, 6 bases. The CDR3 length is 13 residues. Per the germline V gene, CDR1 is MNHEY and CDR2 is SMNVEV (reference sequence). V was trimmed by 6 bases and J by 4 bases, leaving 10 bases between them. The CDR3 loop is CASRSQGNQPQHF. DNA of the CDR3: TGTGCCAGCAGAAGTCAGGGGAATCAGCCCCAGCATTTT.

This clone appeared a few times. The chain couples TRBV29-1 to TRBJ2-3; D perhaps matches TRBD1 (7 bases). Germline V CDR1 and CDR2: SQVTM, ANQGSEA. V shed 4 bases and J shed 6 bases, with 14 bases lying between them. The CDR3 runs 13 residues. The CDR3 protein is CSVGAGGRDTQYF. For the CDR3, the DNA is TGCAGCGTTGGAGCAGGGGGGCGCGATACGCAGTATTTT.

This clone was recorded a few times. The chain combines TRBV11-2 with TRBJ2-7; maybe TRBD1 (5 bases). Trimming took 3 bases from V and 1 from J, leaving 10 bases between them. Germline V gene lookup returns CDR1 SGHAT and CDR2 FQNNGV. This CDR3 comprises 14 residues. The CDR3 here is CASSLQTVSYEQYF. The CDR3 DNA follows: TGTGCCAGCAGCTTGCAGACAGTATCCTACGAGCAGTACTTC.

CDR3 sequence reads: CASRGGTGPLPLHF. The DNA for the CDR3 is TGTGCCTCAAGAGGGGGGACAGGGCCTTTACCCCTCCACTTT. This rearrangement joins TRBV2 to TRBJ1-6; TRBD1 agrees at 9 bases. Germline lookup yields CDR1 SNHLY and CDR2 FYNNEI. The CDR3 loop spans 14 amino acids. V lost 11 bases, J lost 12 bases, and 14 bases stayed unmatched.